The source of this T cell receptor beta chain is a study of blood T cell repertoires in COVID-19 (dated by TCRdb to the early 2020s). In the study overall: Samples from collaborators originated in the United States, Italy and Spain and spanned both the acute and convalescent phases of COVID-19. The material from the prospective study consisted of cDNA or gDNA derived from T cells, B-cell-depleted T cells, or PBMCs. Subjects who had been exposed to COVID-19, were actively infected with it, or had recovered from it provided the deeply sampled blood TCRbeta repertoires that made up the dataset. The repertoires were released in a freely available public database intended as a resource for research on the immune response to SARS-CoV-2. Samples were obtained from the ongoing ImmuneRACE study (first 160 participants) and from approximately 1,200 subjects provided by 6 global collaborators. The sample metadata nearly always contained a de-identified subject ID, COVID-19 status, age in years and sex. Where HLA class I and class II types were available, the types were taken from metadata supplied by the sample provider, not from assay-based typing. The paper as a whole reports these results and caveats: The quantity of clinical and demographic metadata differed by source and by participant and was supplied without curation.

TCRbeta CDR3 regions were amplified from genomic DNA using the immunoSEQ Assay, a bias-controlled multiplex PCR. In the original analysis: The number of nucleated cells in each sample was estimated by amplification of reference gene primers within the assay. Sequence reads were collapsed and filtered to measure the absolute abundance of every unique TCRbeta CDR3 rearrangement. For each sample, productive Simpson clonality was calculated as the square root of Simpson's diversity index across productive rearrangements. Not all clones reach the TCRdb copy of this immuneACCESS table, which keeps in-frame sequences only. Checked studies attribute under half of the gap to unresolved V genes and leave the rest unexplained. Clonal size and the V and J genes are those of that table, whereas D and trimming came from the DNA. This sample has over 150,000 clones in its table, and 70% to 90% of those were observed once. Of the sample, over 15% is held by the ten largest clones.

In Seattle, one collaborating source enrolled patients while the infection was active and tracked those patients longitudinally over the course of disease. Each collaborating institution followed its own protocols to collect whole blood in K2EDTA tubes. For TCRbeta analysis, collaborators shipped samples in one of three forms: frozen whole blood, isolated PBMCs, or DNA extracted from either of those sample types. The junction shows trimming of 4 bases on V and 6 bases on J, and the gene matches do not reach 7 bases of it. The CDR3 runs 15 amino acids, cysteine and phenylalanine included. CDR3 DNA only is kept here, 45 bases in frame from base 1. CDR1 and CDR2 are drawn from the germline V gene: SGHVS, FNYEAQ. This clone was counted once. This clone's antigen is unknown. Qualities for individual bases were not recorded, and no much larger clone is one base off.

Sequenced material: peripheral blood. The TCR sequence derives from a man aged 50 or older with COVID-19, enrolled during active disease. Recombination connected TRBV7-6 to TRBJ1-5; TRBD1 agrees with 9 junctional bases. The sequenced DNA: TGTGCCAGCAGCTACGGGACAGGGCAAGGTCAGCCCCAGCATTTT. This encodes CASSYGTGQGQPQHF.